This T cell receptor (beta chain) was recovered during a study of OX40 agonist ivuxolimab in advanced cancers. Unmatched junction bases numbered 10, after V lost 7 bases and J lost 7 bases. Germline CDR1 GTSNPN, CDR2 SVGIG (reference sequence). CDR3 length equals 14 residues. A word on this clone: Its antigen is not known.

Study-wide points: Dose levels from 0.1 to 3.0 mg/kg saw CD4+ and CD8+ blood T cells expand clonally by week 6. CD8+ T cells were the subset that, on average, had more expanded clones than CD4+.

The data were produced by immunoSEQ multiplex PCR, yet TCRdb's version contains in-frame clones alone and is incomplete. The sample records under 70,000 clones, under 95% being singletons. This chain uses TRBV30 with TRBJ2-1; 10 bases line up with TRBD2. The sample in question was CD4+ or CD8+ T cells sorted from blood, obtained in a trial of the OX40 agonist ivuxolimab. The clonotype comes from an adult with an advanced solid tumor such as melanoma, head and neck, liver or kidney cancer. The CDR3 loop is CASIQRGGLNEQFF. The CDR3 DNA reads as TGTGCCTCCATTCAGCGGGGGGGCCTAAATGAGCAGTTCTTC.